One sample yielded the 4 T cell receptor beta chains listed below, sequenced in a study of cytotoxic CD8 clonotypes in ibrutinib-treated CLL. The protocol was immunoSEQ multiplex PCR, while the TCRdb copy is restricted to in-frame clones and leaves out a portion. The table shows a few hundred thousand clones, with around three quarters occurring only once. The sequenced sample was PBMCs, obtained after 24 months of ibrutinib treatment. The receptors come from a human donor with chronic lymphocytic leukemia.

The CDR3 is CASSEPSGVEQFF. The CDR3 DNA is TGTGCCAGCAGTGAACCGTCGGGGGTTGAGCAGTTCTTC. The chain joins TRBV25-1 to TRBJ2-1; tentative D call: TRBD2 (6 bases). The CDR3 consists of 13 residues. Trimming shortened V by 2 bases and J by 9 bases, and 11 bases separated the two germline ends. Germline CDR1 MGHDK, CDR2 SYGVNS.

The chain joins TRBV29-1 to TRBJ2-3, with TRBD2 identical over 8 bases. V shed 3 bases, J shed 4 bases, and the junction held 6 bases outside the gene matches. Germline CDR1 is SQVTM and CDR2 is ANQGSEA. CDR3 length equals 14 residues. The CDR3 here is CSVDYSGSADTQYF. DNA of the CDR3: TGCAGCGTTGACTACAGCGGGAGCGCAGATACGCAGTATTTT.

This chain links TRBV9 with TRBJ2-7; no firm D call. The V end was cut by 4 bases, the J end by 0 bases, with 11 bases between. The CDR3 length is 14 residues. Per the germline V gene, CDR1 is SGDLS and CDR2 is YYNGEE. The CDR3 DNA sequence: TGTGCCAGCAGCCCAGATCCCATCTCCTACGAGCAGTACTTC. Its protein product is CASSPDPISYEQYF.

Regarding this clone: This specimen includes other DNA sequences encoding the same CDR3. The genes are TRBV9 and TRBJ1-5; 9 bases line up with TRBD1. This CDR3 has 14 residues. Trimming cost V 2 bases and J 4 bases; bases outside gene matches: 1. The V gene's germline CDR1 is SGDLS and CDR2 YYNGEE. The CDR3 sequence: CASSVGQGNQPQHF. Written as DNA, the CDR3 is TGTGCCAGCAGCGTTGGACAGGGGAATCAGCCCCAGCATTTT.